The 23 T cell receptor beta chains in this list originate from one sample, sequenced in a study of glioma-infiltrating T cells after dendritic cell vaccination. Profiling relied on immunoSEQ multiplex PCR, and the TCRdb table lists in-frame clones only, not all of them. The data contain about 67,000 clones, around 81% of them singletons. This material consisted of blood, taken before dendritic cell vaccination. Receptors originate from a human donor with glioblastoma.

There are a few counts of this clone. The chain recombines TRBV4-3 with TRBJ1-2; 9 nucleotides line up with TRBD1. Trimming cost V 3 bases and J 8 bases; bases outside gene matches: 16. The CDR3 covers 17 residues. Germline V gene data show CDR1 as LGHNA and CDR2 as YSLEER. CDR3 nucleotides: TGCGCCAGCAGCCAGGGACCCGGGACAGGGACCTACCGGGGCTACACCTTC. It yields the protein CASSQGPGTGTYRGYTF.

This clone was observed a few times. The V and J genes are TRBV11-2 and TRBJ2-2; 7 bases fit TRBD1. Germline values: CDR1 SGHAT, CDR2 FQNNGV. The V and J ends lost 5 bases and 0 bases, in that order; junction bases with no gene match: 3. This CDR3 is built from 15 residues. Here the CDR3 DNA reads TGTGCCAGCAGCCAAGGGGGCCCGAACACCGGGGAGCTGTTTTTT. It codes for CASSQGGPNTGELFF.

The chain couples TRBV29-1 to TRBJ1-2, with TRBD1 matching over 7 bases. The CDR3 consists of 13 residues. V was pared by 6 bases and J by 4 bases, with 8 bases of the junction left unmatched. Germline values: CDR1 SQVTM, CDR2 ANQGSEA. The CDR3 loop is CSVMTGSAYGYTF. CDR3 coding DNA: TGCAGCGTAATGACAGGGAGCGCCTATGGCTACACCTTC.

This chain connects TRBV5-8 to TRBJ2-5; 10 positions match TRBD1. This CDR3 is 16 amino acids long. The V gene's germline CDR1 is SGHTS and CDR2 YDEGEE. V shed 0 bases, J shed 3 bases, and the junction held 5 bases outside the gene matches. The CDR3 sequence: CASSLVPGQGKETQYF. The CDR3 DNA reads TGTGCCAGCAGCTTGGTACCGGGACAGGGGAAAGAGACCCAGTACTTC.

The chain carries TRBV19 and TRBJ1-2, with D unclear. Germline V lookup: CDR1 LNHDA, CDR2 SQIVND (reference sequence). Trimming left V 7 bases short and J 9 bases short, with 12 bases between. CDR3 length: 11 residues. The CDR3 sequence is CASKDGWSYTF. DNA of the CDR3: TGTGCCAGTAAAGACGGGTGGAGCTACACCTTC.

J is TRBJ1-1 and V is TRBV6-1; 10 bases agree with TRBD1. The trim removed 6 bases at V and 5 bases at J, leaving 6 bases unmatched. CDR3 length: 14 amino acids. Germline V CDR1 and CDR2: MNHNS, SASEGT. As DNA, the CDR3 is TGTGCCAGCAGATGGGGGACAGGGGCGACTGAAGCTTTCTTT. Protein sequence: CASRWGTGATEAFF.

The sample holds one count of this clone. The chain is built from TRBV2 and TRBJ1-5, with D tentatively TRBD1 (6 bases). The CDR3 covers 14 residues. CDR1 SNHLY and CDR2 FYNNEI come from the germline V gene. V lost 5 bases, J lost 9 bases, and 17 bases lay in between. For the CDR3, the DNA is TGTGCCAGCAGTCCTACTGGGGGCGGACCGCCCCAGCATTTT. Translating it yields CASSPTGGGPPQHF.

This chain links TRBV5-4 with TRBJ2-7, with 9 bases matching TRBD1. The CDR3 runs 16 residues. Germline values: CDR1 SGHNT, CDR2 YYREEE (reference sequence). Trimming removed 0 bases from V and 1 base from J; junction bases left unmatched: 5. CDR3 sequence: CASSLGGQGRSYEQYF. DNA of the CDR3: TGTGCCAGCAGCTTGGGGGGACAGGGAAGATCCTACGAGCAGTACTTC.

This clone was observed a handful of times. The chain is built from TRBV9 and TRBJ2-1, with 11 bases fitting TRBD2. CDR3 size: 15 residues. After removal of 2 bases from V and 7 bases from J, the junction contained 5 bases not matched to a gene. Looked up from germline, CDR1 is SGDLS and CDR2 is YYNGEE. CDR3 loop: CASSVGASGGNEQFF. In DNA form, the CDR3 reads TGTGCCAGCAGCGTGGGGGCTAGCGGGGGGAATGAGCAGTTCTTC.

This chain links TRBV6-5 with TRBJ2-1; a possible D gene is TRBD2 (6 bases). Germline CDR1 reads MNHEY; CDR2 reads SVGAGI. CDR3 length equals 14 residues. V was trimmed by 5 bases and J by 9 bases, leaving 17 bases between them. For the CDR3, the DNA is TGTGCCAGCAGTGCCCGGGACTCGGCATCTGAGCAGTTCTTC. It yields the protein CASSARDSASEQFF.

This clone occurred a few times. This chain links TRBV10-3 with TRBJ2-7; 8 nucleotides line up with TRBD1. CDR1 is ENHRY, CDR2 SYGVKD, per germline. V lost 4 bases and J lost 2; bases outside the gene matches: 1. The CDR3 has 13 amino acids. The CDR3 DNA is TGTGCCATCAGTGCGGGACAGGCCTACGAGCAGTACTTC. Residues: CAISAGQAYEQYF.

J is TRBJ2-2 and V is TRBV6-5, with D possibly matching TRBD2 (6 bases). CDR3 length: 12 residues. CDR1 is MNHEY, CDR2 SVGAGI, per germline. V was cut by 10 bases and J by 5 bases, with 11 bases left in between. The DNA for the CDR3 is TGTGCCACTTTCCGGGAGACCGGGGAGCTGTTTTTT. This encodes CATFRETGELFF.

The chain employs TRBV19 and TRBJ2-5; maybe TRBD2 (7 bases). The germline V gene has CDR1 LNHDA and CDR2 SQIVND (reference sequence). The CDR3 sequence is 15 residues long. The V end lost 5 bases, the J end lost 5 bases, and 18 bases lay between the germline ends. The CDR3 sequence is CASSPPRGALETQYF. The CDR3 bases are TGTGCCAGTAGTCCACCTCGGGGGGCGCTTGAGACCCAGTACTTC.

The J gene is TRBJ2-7, the V gene TRBV5-1; TRBD1 matches at 8 bases. CDR1 is SGHRS, CDR2 YFSETQ, per germline. With 4 bases clipped from V and 6 bases from J, the junction kept 9 bases outside the gene matches. CDR3 length: 14 amino acids. CDR3 protein: CASSGTTGVSEQYF. In nucleotides, the CDR3 is TGCGCCAGCAGCGGAACGACAGGGGTTAGCGAGCAGTACTTC.

The V gene is TRBV25-1, the J gene TRBJ2-7; no clear D. V was pared by 4 bases and J by 2 bases, with 18 bases between. The CDR3 runs 16 residues. Germline CDR1 reads MGHDK; CDR2 reads SYGVNS. The DNA for the CDR3 is TGTGCCAGCAGTGTAGACACCCACACGCGCGCCTACGAGCAGTACTTC. This sequence encodes CASSVDTHTRAYEQYF.

This clone was seen only once. The gene calls are TRBV7-8 and TRBJ2-5; 10 bases are shared with TRBD1. This CDR3 has 16 residues. Germline V gene data show CDR1 as SGHVS and CDR2 as FQNEAQ. V lost 0 bases to trimming and J lost 5 bases; unmatched junction nucleotides: 6. CDR3 sequence: CASSLAGTGVVETQYF. CDR3 bases: TGTGCCAGCAGCTTAGCGGGGACAGGGGTCGTGGAGACCCAGTACTTC. Combining the CDR3 with reference TRBV7-8 and TRBJ2-5 gives the whole variable domain GAGVSQSPRYKVAKRGQDVALRCDPISGHVSLFWYQQALGQGPEFLTYFQNEAQLDKSGLPSDRFFAERPEGSVSTLKIQRTQQEDSAVYLCASSLAGTGVVETQYFGPGTRLLVL.

DNA of the CDR3: TGTGCCAGCACCTCAGGGGCCCTGGGTAACTATGGCTACACCTTC. Its protein product is CASTSGALGNYGYTF. This chain joins TRBV6-6 and TRBJ1-2; a possible D gene is TRBD1 (6 bases). The CDR3 runs 15 residues. Trimming pared 7 bases from V and 1 base from J, leaving 16 bases between. Germline V CDR1 and CDR2: MNHNY, SVGAGI (reference sequence).

V usage is TRBV19 and J usage is TRBJ2-7; a possible D gene is TRBD1 (5 bases). The CDR3 consists of 13 residues. Trimming pared 3 bases from V and 1 base from J, leaving 7 bases between. In germline, CDR1 is LNHDA, CDR2 SQIVND (reference sequence). CDR3 nucleotides: TGTGCCAGTAGTATGACAGCTTCCTACGAGCAGTACTTC. Residues: CASSMTASYEQYF.

This chain joins TRBV5-1 and TRBJ2-3; TRBD1 matches at 7 bases. This CDR3 has 14 amino acids. The ends lost 3 bases at V and 4 bases at J; junction bases unmatched: 5. Per the germline V gene, CDR1 is SGHRS and CDR2 is YFSETQ. The DNA of the CDR3 is TGCGCCAGCAGCTCGGGACAGTTCTCAGATACGCAGTATTTT. Protein product: CASSSGQFSDTQYF. The full variable domain, rest sourced from reference TRBV5-1 and TRBJ2-3, is KAGVTQTPRYLIKTRGQQVTLSCSPISGHRSVSWYQQTPGQGLQFLFEYFSETQRNKGNFPGRFSGRQFSNSRSEMNVSTLELGDSALYLCASSSGQFSDTQYFGPGTRLTVL.

The V call is TRBV2, the J call TRBJ1-2; tentative D call: TRBD1 (6 bases). The V end was cut by 2 bases, the J end by 1 base, with 14 bases between. Germline assignment: CDR1 SNHLY and CDR2 FYNNEI. The CDR3 is 16 amino acids. The CDR3 DNA is TGTGCCAGCAGTGAATCTGGACAGAAACTTAACTATGGCTACACCTTC. It specifies CASSESGQKLNYGYTF.

This sequence joins TRBV2 and TRBJ2-3; 7 bases are a match to TRBD2. There are 15 residues in the CDR3. The ends lost 0 bases at V and 3 bases at J; junction bases unmatched: 3. Looked up from germline, CDR1 is SNHLY and CDR2 is FYNNEI. CDR3 nucleotide sequence: TGTGCCAGCAGTGAAGCGCGGGGGTCGACAGATACGCAGTATTTT. This encodes CASSEARGSTDTQYF. Variable domain in full (rest from reference TRBV2 and TRBJ2-3): EPEVTQTPSHQVTQMGQEVILRCVPISNHLYFYWYRQILGQKVEFLVSFYNNEISEKSEIFDDQFSVERPDGSNFTLKIRSTKLEDSAMYFCASSEARGSTDTQYFGPGTRLTVL.

The V call is TRBV6-1, the J call TRBJ1-6; D call uncertain. Germline CDR1 is MNHNS and CDR2 is SASEGT. This CDR3 contains 15 residues. V was cut by 0 bases and J by 7 bases, with 10 bases left in between. The DNA of the CDR3 is TGTGCCAGCAGTGAAGCCTATTGGAGGAATTCACCCCTCCACTTT. Translating gives CASSEAYWRNSPLHF.

The gene calls are TRBV19 and TRBJ1-6, with 7 bases that match TRBD1. The J segment lost 5 bases and the V segment lost 4 bases, leaving 11 bases of the junction unmatched. There are 17 residues in the CDR3. Looked up from germline, CDR1 is LNHDA and CDR2 is SQIVND (reference sequence). CDR3 in amino acids: CASSSPKGASNNSPLHF. The CDR3 DNA reads as TGTGCCAGTAGTAGCCCTAAGGGGGCATCCAATAATTCACCCCTCCACTTT.